The 14 T cell receptor beta chains reported below all come from one sample, sequenced in a study of read filtering for tumor transcriptome and immune sequencing. From roughly 0.4 ug of RNA, a library with molecular barcoded alpha/delta and beta/gamma adaptors was made. TCRdb itself ran the reads through MiXCR, one entry per CDR3 protein. The sample carries roughly 93,000 distinct CDR3 sequences, about 22% recorded once. The specimen sequenced was a population of CD138-negative cells sorted from bone marrow. The source of these receptors is a donor aged 40 or older with multiple myeloma.

This clonotype turned up a few times. Possible read error: a much larger clone is one base away. The chain uses TRBV6-6 and TRBJ2-1, with a possible D match to TRBD2 (5 bases). Deletions cut 8 bases from V and 4 bases from J, with 15 bases between. This CDR3 is built from 14 residues. The germline V gene has CDR1 MNHNY and CDR2 SVGAGI (reference sequence). The CDR3 coding sequence is TGTGCCAGCGGTCCGACGGACTGGTACAATGAGCAGTTCTTC. Its translation: CASGPTDWYNEQFF.

On this clonotype itself: Only one base separates this from a far larger clonotype, so it likely reflects a read error. The chain employs TRBV7-3 and TRBJ2-2; D gene ambiguous. Germline-derived CDR1 and CDR2 are SGHTA and FQGTGA. This CDR3 spans 11 amino acids. The DNA of the CDR3 is TGTTCCAGCAGCTTGAACGGGGAGCTGTTTTTT. Protein product: CSSSLNGELFF.

The table lists this clonotype with many counts. The genes are TRBV12-5 and TRBJ2-1; possibly TRBD1 for D (6 bases). Trimming cost V 1 base and J 8 bases, with 21 bases left between them. This CDR3 is 17 amino acids long. Germline V gene sequence: CDR1 LGHNT, CDR2 FRNRAP. In DNA form, the CDR3 reads TGTGCTAGTGGTTTGGATCAGGTGGGGGCCGAAAAGGATGAGCAGTTCTTC. It specifies CASGLDQVGAEKDEQFF.

This clonotype was observed at least ten times. The chain uses TRBV19 and TRBJ2-2; D is uncertain. CDR1 LNHDA and CDR2 SQIVND come from the germline V gene (reference sequence). With 3 bases removed from V and 2 bases from J, the gap between germline ends came to 10 bases. The CDR3 covers 15 residues. The CDR3 region is CASSIEGVNTGELFF. In nucleotides, the CDR3 is TGTGCCAGTAGTATCGAAGGTGTCAACACCGGGGAGCTGTTTTTT.

This clonotype was detected a few times. The chain has TRBV6-6 and TRBJ2-3; 8 nucleotides agree with TRBD1. J gave up 2 bases and V 7 bases, and 11 bases lay outside the gene matches. Germline V gene sequence: CDR1 MNHNY, CDR2 SVGAGI (reference sequence). The CDR3 extends over 16 amino acids. CDR3 in DNA: TGTGCCAGCATACCTTCGCGGACAGGGAACACAGATACGCAGTATTTT. This encodes CASIPSRTGNTDTQYF.

This clonotype was observed many times. The chain is built from TRBV5-1 and TRBJ2-6, with a possible D match to TRBD1 (6 bases). Germline V gene sequence: CDR1 SGHRS, CDR2 YFSETQ. V was shortened by 1 base and J by 0 bases, with 14 bases between the two germline ends. The CDR3 loop spans 18 amino acids. The CDR3 protein is CASSLSRQAVSGANVLTF. DNA for the CDR3: TGCGCCAGCAGCTTGAGCCGACAGGCAGTCTCTGGGGCCAACGTCCTGACTTTC.

Ten or more counts support this clonotype. This chain connects TRBV7-8 to TRBJ1-5, with D possibly matching TRBD1 (5 bases). Germline V gene data show CDR1 as SGHVS and CDR2 as FQNEAQ. The CDR3 is 16 residues long. The V and J ends lost 4 bases and 0 bases respectively, with 13 bases between them. CDR3 protein: CASSYGHGYSNQPQHF. Written as DNA, the CDR3 is TGTGCCAGCAGCTATGGACACGGGTATAGCAATCAGCCCCAGCATTTT.

This clonotype was detected ten times or more. The chain recombines TRBV20-1 with TRBJ1-1; weak D call: TRBD1 (6 bases). The germline V and J ends were trimmed by 5 bases and 13 bases, with 23 bases remaining between them. The CDR3 has 13 amino acids. From germline, CDR1 is DFQATT and CDR2 SNEGSKA (reference sequence). In DNA, the CDR3 is TGCAGTGCTTACCCCCGGGACATTGTAGCAGTTTTCTTT. Its protein product is CSAYPRDIVAVFF.

This clonotype appeared many times. V and J are TRBV6-6 and TRBJ1-1; 7 bases are a match to TRBD1. The ends lost 9 bases at V and 0 bases at J; junction bases unmatched: 1. Germline CDR1 reads MNHNY; CDR2 reads SVGAGI (reference sequence). CDR3 size: 12 residues. The CDR3 spells CASTGVNTEAFF. DNA for the CDR3: TGTGCCAGTACAGGGGTGAACACTGAAGCTTTCTTT.

The genes are TRBV7-9 and TRBJ1-3, with D hard to call. Germline assignment: CDR1 SEHNR and CDR2 FQNEAQ (reference sequence). This CDR3 has 13 residues. V gave up 5 bases and J gave up 1 base, with 6 bases separating them. The CDR3 DNA reads TGTGCCAGCAGCCTCACGTCTGGAAACACCATATATTTT. Protein: CASSLTSGNTIYF.

Concerning this clonotype itself: With a much larger clone just one base away, this may be a read error. The V call is TRBV7-3, the J call TRBJ2-3; D gene unclear. The CDR3 totals 15 residues. Germline V lookup: CDR1 SGHTA, CDR2 FQGTGA. The CDR3: CAGSMDGRSTDTQYF. The CDR3, as DNA: TGTGCCGGCAGCATGGACGGGCGTAGCACAGATACGCAGTATTTT.

Remarks on this clonotype: This clone may be a read error of a much larger clone one base away. This chain connects TRBV7-3 to TRBJ2-7; perhaps TRBD1 as D (6 bases). The CDR3 sequence is 15 residues long. Germline V CDR1 and CDR2: SGHTA, FQGTGA. CDR3 in DNA: TGTGCCAGCATCTTATCCCCGGGACAAGGCTACGAGCAGTACTTC. Translation: CASILSPGQGYEQYF.

This clonotype came up many times. The chain recombines TRBV10-3 with TRBJ2-5, with TRBD1 matching over 11 bases. Germline V lookup: CDR1 ENHRY, CDR2 SYGVKD. The ends lost 4 bases at V and 4 bases at J; junction bases unmatched: 5. The CDR3 runs 15 residues. The CDR3 DNA is TGTGCCATCAGTGTGGGACAGGGGGTAGGAGAGACCCAGTACTTC. Its translation: CAISVGQGVGETQYF.

Regarding this clonotype: A much larger clone lies one base from this, so it may be a read error. Since the CDR3 does not end with the conserved phenylalanine or tryptophan, this likely comes from a read error. This chain joins TRBV5-1 and TRBJ1-5; D uncertain. The CDR3 is 13 residues long. The germline V gene has CDR1 SGHRS and CDR2 YFSETQ. V dropped 0 bases and J dropped 5 bases, with 6 bases sitting between them. This CDR3 reads CASSLGADQPQHS. The DNA of the CDR3 is TGCGCCAGCAGCTTGGGAGCGGATCAGCCCCAGCATTCT.